This TCR beta chain is drawn from a study of control samples from healthy donors and cancer patients. The CDR3 consists of 14 residues. V lost 2 bases to trimming and J lost 1 base; unmatched junction nucleotides: 1. CDR1 is MDHEN, CDR2 SYDVKM, per germline. Libraries were prepared by immunoSEQ multiplex PCR; TCRdb keeps only in-frame clonotypes and omits some of them. The profile shows 68,000 or so clones, about 83% of them singletons. The receptor was derived from a man between 60 and 75 years old in good health. The sequenced sample consisted of blood. The chain uses TRBV28 and TRBJ2-7, with 8 bases fitting TRBD1. The CDR3 nucleotides are TGTGCCAGCAGTTTACGGACAGGGTCCTACGAGCAGTACTTC. Its protein product is CASSLRTGSYEQYF.